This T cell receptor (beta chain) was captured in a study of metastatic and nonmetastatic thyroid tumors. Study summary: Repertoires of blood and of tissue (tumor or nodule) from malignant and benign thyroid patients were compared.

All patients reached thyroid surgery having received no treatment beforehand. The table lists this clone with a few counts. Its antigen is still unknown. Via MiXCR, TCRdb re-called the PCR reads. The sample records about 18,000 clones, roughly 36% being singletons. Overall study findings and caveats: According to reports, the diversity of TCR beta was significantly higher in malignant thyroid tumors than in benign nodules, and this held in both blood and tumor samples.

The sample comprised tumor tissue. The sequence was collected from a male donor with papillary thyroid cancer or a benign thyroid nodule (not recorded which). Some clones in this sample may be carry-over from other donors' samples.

The DNA of the CDR3 is TGTGCCAGCAGCTTAGGGGAGGACGAGCAGTACTTC. This encodes CASSLGEDEQYF. The chain joins TRBV7-8 to TRBJ2-7; D is perhaps TRBD2 (6 bases). The CDR3 covers 12 residues. Germline V lookup: CDR1 SGHVS, CDR2 FQNEAQ. V gave up 1 base and J gave up 5 bases, with 6 bases separating them.